The 12 T cell receptor beta chains listed next were all sequenced from one sample in a study of T cell responses to AZD1222 COVID-19 vaccine. TCRdb's copy holds only in-frame clones and misses some; the assay was immunoSEQ multiplex PCR. The sample lists roughly 140,000 clones, roughly 90% occurring once. The sequencing used peripheral blood, collected 28 days after the second AZD1222 dose. The receptors were gathered from an adult who received the AZD1222 COVID-19 vaccine.

The rearrangement links TRBV27 to TRBJ1-2, with TRBD1 matching over 7 bases. This CDR3 contains 15 residues. In germline, CDR1 is MNHEY, CDR2 SMNVEV (reference sequence). V was pared by 0 bases and J by 4 bases, with 5 bases of the junction left unmatched. The CDR3 here is CASSLSRDRPYGYTF. The DNA for the CDR3 is TGTGCCAGCAGTTTATCGCGGGACAGACCCTATGGCTACACCTTC.

As regards this clone: Other nucleotide sequences in the sample specify the same CDR3. The chain uses TRBV29-1 and TRBJ1-5; 7 bases are shared with TRBD1. The V and J ends lost 5 bases and 4 bases, in that order; junction bases with no gene match: 5. Germline CDR1 SQVTM, CDR2 ANQGSEA. This CDR3 contains 13 residues. CDR3 sequence: CSVRTGVNQPQHF. CDR3 nucleotide sequence: TGCAGCGTTAGGACAGGAGTAAATCAGCCCCAGCATTTT.

This chain links TRBV2 with TRBJ2-1, with D uncertain. The CDR3 spans 12 residues. Germline CDR1 is SNHLY and CDR2 is FYNNEI. Trimming took 4 bases from V and 4 from J, leaving 5 bases between them. CDR3 sequence reads: CASSGSYNEQFF. DNA of the CDR3: TGTGCCAGCAGTGGGAGTTACAATGAGCAGTTCTTC.

Details on this clone: Other DNA sequences within the sample encode an identical CDR3. The V call is TRBV3-1 (or the pseudogene TRBV3-2), the J call TRBJ1-3, with D unclear. The CDR3 consists of 11 residues. Trimming left V 4 bases short and J 4 bases short, with 2 bases between. Per the germline V gene, CDR1 is LGHDT and CDR2 is YNNKEL (reference sequence). The CDR3 region is CASSRGNTIYF. The DNA of the CDR3 is TGTGCCAGCAGCCGAGGAAACACCATATATTTT.

The chain has TRBV20-1 and TRBJ1-2, with a weak D call TRBD1 (5 bases). The length of the CDR3 is 11 residues. Trimming removed 5 bases from V and 8 bases from J, with 12 bases in between. Germline CDR1 reads DFQATT; CDR2 reads SNEGSKA (reference sequence). CDR3 sequence: CSARGNRGYTF. The CDR3, as DNA: TGCAGTGCTCGGGGAAACAGGGGCTACACCTTC.

The chain joins TRBV7-6 to TRBJ1-6; the D gene is possibly TRBD1 (5 bases). This CDR3 region has 16 residues. Germline-derived CDR1 and CDR2 are SGHVS and FNYEAQ. V was trimmed by 5 bases and J by 7 bases, leaving 18 bases between them. The CDR3 coding sequence is TGTGCCAGCAGCATACAAGCGGGAGGGGCAAATTCACCCCTCCACTTT. This codes for CASSIQAGGANSPLHF. The entire variable domain, with the rest obtained from reference TRBV7-6 and TRBJ1-6, is as follows: GAGVSQSPRYKVTKRGQDVALRCDPISGHVSLYWYRQALGQGPEFLTYFNYEAQQDKSGLPNDRFSAERPEGSISTLTIQRTEQRDSAMYRCASSIQAGGANSPLHFGNGTRLTVT.

The V gene is TRBV7-2, the J gene TRBJ2-5, with D tentatively TRBD2 (6 bases). V was cut by 1 base and J by 1 base, with 13 bases left in between. From germline, CDR1 is SGHTA and CDR2 FQGNSA. The CDR3 spans 16 residues. The CDR3 reads CASSLGPPGSQETQYF. The DNA for the CDR3 is TGTGCCAGCAGCTTAGGCCCCCCCGGGAGCCAAGAGACCCAGTACTTC.

V usage is TRBV5-1 and J usage is TRBJ1-2; D gene ambiguous. The CDR3 is 14 residues long. CDR1 SGHRS and CDR2 YFSETQ come from the germline V gene. The V and J ends lost 0 bases and 3 bases respectively, with 9 bases between them. In DNA, the CDR3 is TGCGCCAGCAGCTTGGAGGTACAATACTATGGCTACACCTTC. As protein: CASSLEVQYYGYTF.

This clone was seen a handful of times. The rearrangement joins TRBV12-3 or TRBV12-4 to TRBJ2-7, with D tentatively TRBD1 (5 bases). The CDR3 extends over 13 amino acids. V lost 8 bases and J 3 bases, leaving 14 bases between the germline ends. The CDR3: CASGRQGFYEQYF. Written as DNA, the CDR3 is TGTGCCAGCGGCCGGCAGGGTTTCTACGAGCAGTACTTC.

The rearrangement joins TRBV5-6 to TRBJ1-6, with 10 bases aligning to TRBD1. CDR3 length: 16 residues. Germline trimming cut 0 bases from V and 9 bases from J; bases unmatched to any gene: 6. Germline V gives CDR1 SGHDT, CDR2 YYEEEE. The DNA of the CDR3 is TGTGCCAGCAGCTTGGAGTCGCGGACAGGGGGTTCACCCCTCCACTTT. Protein: CASSLESRTGGSPLHF.

The J gene is TRBJ1-2, the V gene TRBV10-1; no firm D call. Per germline, CDR1 WNHNN and CDR2 SYGVQD (reference sequence). V was trimmed by 0 bases and J by 2 bases, leaving 4 bases between them. This CDR3 is 13 amino acids long. CDR3 coding DNA: TGCGCCAGCAGTGAGTCAGCGAACTATGGCTACACCTTC. It translates to CASSESANYGYTF.

This rearrangement joins TRBV24-1 to TRBJ2-5; TRBD1 aligns across 10 bases. CDR3 length: 16 amino acids. The germline V gene has CDR1 KGHDR and CDR2 SFDVKD. J gave up 5 bases and V 2 bases, and 7 bases lay outside the gene matches. CDR3 DNA: TGTGCCACCAGTGATTATACCGGGACAGGGGTTGAGACCCAGTACTTC. Amino acid sequence: CATSDYTGTGVETQYF.